This TCR beta chain is drawn from a study of cytomegalovirus exposure and HLA in healthy donors. Regarding this clone: The antigen is not known.

The CDR3 consists of 15 residues. With 4 bases clipped from V and 1 base from J, the junction kept 5 bases outside the gene matches. Per the germline V gene, CDR1 is SGHTA and CDR2 is FQGNSA. Study-wide points: A few CMV-associated chains proved CMV antigen-specific in vitro. Relative to equally common others, HLA-associated TCR beta chains showed greater clonal expansion in a later analysis. Further analysis was carried out later, and it showed several of the most significant clusters appearing linked to common viral pathogens.

The study ran its PCR with 60 Vbeta and 13 Jbeta primers. Here immunoSEQ multiplex PCR was the method, and the copy in TCRdb shows in-frame clones only, minus some. The sample has about 98,000 clones; around three quarters are singletons. The rearrangement joins TRBV7-2 to TRBJ2-3; 7 bases align to TRBD1. The source is a human donor in good health. Material: PBMCs. This chain's CDR3 is CASSSGGSRTDTQYF. The CDR3, as DNA: TGTGCCAGCAGCTCAGGGGGTTCCCGCACAGATACGCAGTATTTT.